These T cell receptor beta chains were read from a single sample in a study of T cells after yellow fever vaccination. TCRdb reprocessed the 5' RACE reads with MiXCR, giving one entry per CDR3 protein. The sample consists of 300,000 or so distinct CDR3 sequences, under 15% of them appearing once. The sequences come from CD4+ T cells sorted from PBMCs, collected 45 days after the yellow fever booster vaccination. The receptors derive from a man in his thirties or forties who received the YFV17D yellow fever vaccine. Each CDR3 is given with its conserved first and last residue. A D gene is named only where the DNA matches it firmly.

v_call d_call cdr3_aa
TRBV3-1 NA CASSQLFLSYEQYF
TRBV20-1 NA CSAKGASASFYNEQFF
TRBV6-2/TRBV6-3 TRBD1 CASSYRQGSEPQHF
TRBV6-2/TRBV6-3 NA CASSARGEQYF
TRBV5-5 NA CASSFARGPYGYTF
TRBV20-1 NA CSASKRGGQPQHF
TRBV7-9 TRBD1 CASSRDRVRNTEAFF
TRBV27 NA CASSPRAGRVPEQYF
TRBV20-1 TRBD2 CSARAPGLAGFQETQYF
TRBV5-5 NA CASSLANPNTEAFF
TRBV5-1 TRBD2 CASSGGGSSGRIEQFF
TRBV28 TRBD2 CASRADRGLRTSGTYEQYF
TRBV7-9 NA CASSPSRSDPGYTF
TRBV6-5 NA CASSLGGAMNEQFF
TRBV20-1 NA CSASWTVSNQPQHF
TRBV7-9 NA CASSFQQDTEAFF
TRBV5-6 TRBD2 CASSCQTSGTRAYNEQFF
TRBV5-1 NA CASSLGPTNYGYTF
TRBV30 NA CAWSVGRARAVSNYGYTF
TRBV7-6 TRBD1 CASNHRGSEQYF
TRBV7-3 TRBD1 CASSVGTALSYEQYF
TRBV6-1 TRBD1 CASKQGVAEQPQHF
TRBV6-6 TRBD1 CASSSDRLKQYF
TRBV12-3/TRBV12-4 TRBD1 CATDRTGGNTIYF
TRBV4-3 NA CASSQVRRRSYEQYF
TRBV10-3 NA CAISDRLADTQYF
TRBV5-1 TRBD2 CASSLDGGMDTGELFF
TRBV2 TRBD1 CATDRGSEKLFF
TRBV20-1 NA CSAATGRDQPQHF
TRBV5-1 NA CASSLGPGTLADTQYF
TRBV29-1 NA CSVGKRQTQYF
TRBV12-3/TRBV12-4 NA CASSLANADTGELFF
TRBV9 TRBD2 CASSVGLAGPTDTQYF
TRBV5-1 NA CASSLEVGPLSYEQYF
TRBV29-1 TRBD2 CSVGGLAAREQFF
TRBV12-3/TRBV12-4 TRBD2 CASSLGLAGRTDTQYF
TRBV12-3/TRBV12-4 TRBD2 CASSPSGRAVPGQFF
TRBV6-2/TRBV6-3 NA CASVDGMNTEAFF
TRBV5-1 NA CASSQGLINEQFF
TRBV20-1 NA CSAGGQSTDTQYF
TRBV7-6 NA CASSPSDRYNEQFF
TRBV24-1 NA CATSDGGLNTEAFF
TRBV7-9 NA CASSLVDPWPFF
TRBV28 NA CASSLSDSSYEQYF
TRBV10-3 NA CAISSGPTDTQYF
TRBV7-2 NA CASSGPGYRGTGELFF
TRBV7-6 NA CASSQRRNPYEQYF
TRBV6-1 NA CASSDRDGGVAQYF
TRBV25-1 NA CASSERRGGWGEKLFF
TRBV7-2 NA CASSLEQLGTQYF
TRBV20-1 NA CSASRAGLLYSYEQYF
TRBV4-3 TRBD2 CASSQGVGGPVF
TRBV19 NA CASSNGGNRVTQYF
TRBV5-1 TRBD2 CASSLGLAGGPRGTDTQYF
TRBV7-2 TRBD1 CASSPPRGGQPQHF
TRBV7-2 TRBD2 CASSLVTSGITTYEQYF
TRBV20-1 NA CSASHSGEEQFF